This TCR beta chain was sequenced in a study of beta chain features in type 1 diabetes. Across the whole study: Cells sorted and examined across all samples totaled approximately 110 million. The study, taken as a whole, reports: The naive, central memory and Treg TCRB repertoires of patients appeared to be more similar to one another than those of healthy donors. Moderate yet significant TCRB CDR3 shortening was seen in Type 1 diabetes patients in all four CD4+ subsets.

Around 110 mL of blood, on average, came from one heparinised draw per donor. Reverse transcription of all isolated RNA meant that expressed TCRB transcripts were sequenced. Profiling relied on immunoSEQ multiplex PCR, and the TCRdb table lists in-frame clones only, not all of them. This sample has around 430,000 clones; 25% to 35% occur once, and the top ten carry 0.065%. About this clone itself: No antigen is known for it.

This CDR3 has 20 residues. Germline CDR1 and CDR2: SGHDN and FVKESK. V lost 4 bases and J 0 bases, leaving 25 bases between the germline ends. V and J are TRBV14 and TRBJ2-4; D might be TRBD1 (6 bases). This TCR was recovered from a man between 18 and 35 years old in good health. The sample taken for sequencing was naive CD4+ T cells from blood. The CDR3 nucleotides read TGTGCCAGCAGCCTCAAGATGACCGGACAGCCAGATCTAGCCAAAAACATTCAGTACTTC. Translation gives CASSLKMTGQPDLAKNIQYF.